This T cell receptor beta chain was observed in a study of long-term antiretroviral therapy in people with HIV (dated by TCRdb to 2021 to 2024). Some background on the complete study: The earliest samples were collected roughly a decade before the 2015 WHO recommendation for immediate ART, at a time when ART was usually postponed until CD4 counts fell. Among the 30 to 35 participants with HIV, eleven were female. A total of around 200 cryopreserved PBMC samples were contributed to the cohort by 30 adults with confirmed HIV infection, with samples collected serially over a mean of 6 years (range 1-12). No cross-contamination during QIAcube processing was seen in test extractions of a monoclonal T-cell line run alongside 30 or so polyclonal samples. Whether ART initiation and durable HIV suppression were associated with changes in peripheral blood TRB repertoire composition and diversity was tested in a retrospective serial study. On the study overall, not on this receptor specifically: Limited PBMC availability meant only the TCR beta chain was sequenced, without alpha chain pairing. The samples span the years 2004 to 2017, and the ART regimens used may be less effective than current regimens. Inferences about post-ART repertoire changes are limited because no data were available on ART adherence, viral resistance or therapy changes. Compared with controls, HIV repertoires had narrower CDR3 length ranges, and the network structure pointed to an antigen-experienced repertoire that shifted only slightly toward naive after ART. Because pre-ART samples had limited cell numbers, profiling was done on unsorted PBMC rather than on sorted CD4+ and CD8+ T cells. Starting ART was linked to a significant rise in TRB diversity, yet even with long-term ART the diversity remained significantly lower than in transplant donor controls. Expanded TRB clones identified before ART initiation dominated the repertoire at all time points, although this dominance fluctuated and declined in many PLHIV after ART.

To be included, a participant needed at least one PBMC sample from before ART initiation plus at least two post-ART samples. Every participant with HIV received treatment in the United States of America. Before DNA extraction, cryopreserved samples of about 0.95-10 million PBMC were thawed and washed. At the time of the earliest PBMC sample, participants with HIV were aged between roughly 23 and 60 years. Per participant, PBMC samples came from 1-4 timepoints prior to ART initiation and 2-8 timepoints following ART initiation, for a median of 7 samples. Serial HIV viral load, CD4+ T-cell count, ART history and demographic data were obtained for every participant. Genomic DNA was extracted from unsorted PBMC with a Qiagen kit on a QIAcube, processed in batches of 12 samples. Notes on this clone: Its antigen remains undetermined. Base-call qualities are not available, and no considerably larger clone is one nucleotide away.

The immunoSEQ hsTCRB v3.0 assay was used at survey level resolution to sequence the TRB variable region. TRB sequencing targeted a depth of about 40,000-55,000 T-cell genomes per sample. Pooled TRB libraries were sequenced on an Illumina MiSeq with a v3 150-cycle kit. In the paper's pipeline: Repertoire analysis was run in R within a reproducible Nextflow workflow that covered QC, data transformation and analysis. Custom analyses were implemented in LymphoSeq2, an R package for AIRR-Seq data exploration. A handful of samples that produced fewer than 5000 total TRB sequences were removed, so approximately 190 HIV repertoires were analyzed. Among the roughly 190 retained HIV repertoires, 55 to 60 were collected before ART initiation and 120 to 140 were collected after ART initiation. Repertoires were downsampled to 5000 TRB nucleotide sequences, with summary statistics averaged over 100 downsampling iterations. TRB sequences were retained for analysis only if CDR3 regions of at least seven amino acids were present. A Shannon entropy-derived clonality score and the Gini coefficient were used to measure diversity. In repertoire networks, the top 5000 CDR3 amino acid sequences were linked whenever an edit distance of one separated two sequences. GLIPH2 predicted antigen specificity groups and MHC restriction for TRB CDR3 amino acid sequences. To flag known CMV, EBV, HIV or tissue antigen associations, CDR3 amino acid sequences were matched against VDJdb and McPAS-TCR. Pre-ART, post-ART and control groups were compared with Wilcoxon signed-rank tests and Holm-Bonferroni correction. TCRdb carries this immuneACCESS record with in-frame sequences only. Its versions omit some clonotypes, under half of them owing to an unresolved V gene in the studies checked, with the rest unexplained. The DNA was the basis for D and trimming; V, J and clone size are from that table. Recorded for this sample are around 16,000 clones; just under 80% of them occurred a single time. The ten largest clones capture roughly 13% of the sample.

The CDR3 has 12 amino acids, counting the end cysteine and phenylalanine. The read is trimmed to its CDR3 DNA, 36 bases read in frame from base 1. CDR1 and CDR2 are drawn from the germline V gene (reference sequence): SEHNR, FQNEAQ. V lost 5 bases and J lost 4 bases; the stretch between them is 8 bases long. The chain is encoded by TRBV7-9 joined to TRBJ1-1, with the D gene not confidently named. The source of this sequence is a woman in her 40s with HIV. Sequenced here: unsorted PBMCs, sampled about 3.1 years after starting antiretroviral therapy. The CDR3 corresponds to CASSTGITEAFF. The DNA sequence is as follows: TGTGCCAGCAGCACCGGGATCACTGAAGCTTTCTTT. The full variable domain, completed from the reference TRBV7-9 and TRBJ1-1 proteins outside the CDR3, reads DTGVSQNPRHKITKRGQNVTFRCDPISEHNRLYWYRQTLGQGPEFLTYFQNEAQLEKSRLLSDRFSAERPKGSFSTLEIQRTEQGDSAMYLCASSTGITEAFFGQGTRLTVV.